This T cell receptor (beta chain) is drawn from a study of T cell responses to AZD1222 COVID-19 vaccine. Study findings and constraints: Spike was spanned by vaccine-associated CD4 TCRs, which were dominant at 160-218 and 743-854. Compared with day 0, the breadth and depth of the Spike-specific TCR repertoire rose significantly after two doses of AZD1222. Epitopes outside B.1.351 and B.1.1.7 mutated regions reportedly drew nearly half of spike TCRs.

Profiling relied on immunoSEQ multiplex PCR, and the TCRdb table lists in-frame clones only, not all of them. The sample has some 97,000 clones; approximately 87% are singletons. From germline, CDR1 is SEHNR and CDR2 FQNEAQ (reference sequence). This CDR3 is 16 amino acids long. V lost 1 base, J lost 4 bases, and 13 bases lay in between. Of note for this clone: Its antigen is unknown.

The receptor's source is an adult in good health. The sample consisted of peripheral blood, taken on day 0 of AZD1222 vaccination. The chain uses TRBV7-9 and TRBJ2-2, with D maybe TRBD2 (6 bases). The CDR3 region is CASSLDGTRITGELFF. CDR3 nucleotides: TGTGCCAGCAGCTTAGATGGGACTCGAATCACCGGGGAGCTGTTTTTT.